This TCR beta chain was sequenced during a study of cytomegalovirus exposure and HLA in healthy donors. The PCR had 60 Vbeta and 13 Jbeta primers. Profiling relied on immunoSEQ multiplex PCR, and the TCRdb table lists in-frame clones only, not all of them. The sample holds roughly 150,000 clones; about 75% are singletons and the top ten take roughly 0.7%. The CDR3 is made up of 12 amino acids. Germline V CDR1 and CDR2: KGHSH, LQKENI. Trimming took 3 bases from V and 5 from J, leaving 6 bases between them. The receptor was isolated from a male donor in good health and CMV-seronegative. Material for sequencing was PBMCs. The chain joins TRBV18 to TRBJ2-3; D remains ambiguous. DNA of the CDR3: TGTGCCAGCTCACCCCCCGGAGATACGCAGTATTTT. It encodes CASSPPGDTQYF.